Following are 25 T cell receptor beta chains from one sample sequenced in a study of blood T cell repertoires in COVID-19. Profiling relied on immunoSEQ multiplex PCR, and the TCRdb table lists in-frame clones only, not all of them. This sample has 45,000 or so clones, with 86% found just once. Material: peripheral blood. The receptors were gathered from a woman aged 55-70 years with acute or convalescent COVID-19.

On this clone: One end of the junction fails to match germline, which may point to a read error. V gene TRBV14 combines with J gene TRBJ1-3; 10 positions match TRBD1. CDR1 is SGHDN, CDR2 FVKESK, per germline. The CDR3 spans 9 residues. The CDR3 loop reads CASKTGGHF. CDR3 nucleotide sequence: TGTGCCAGCAAGACAGGGGGCCATTTT.

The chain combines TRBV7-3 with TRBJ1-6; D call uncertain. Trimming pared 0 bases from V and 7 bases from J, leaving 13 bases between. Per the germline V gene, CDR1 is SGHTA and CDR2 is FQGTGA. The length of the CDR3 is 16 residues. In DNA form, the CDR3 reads TGTGCCAGCAGCTTAACGGGTGGACTTTCCAATTCACCCCTCCACTTT. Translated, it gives CASSLTGGLSNSPLHF.

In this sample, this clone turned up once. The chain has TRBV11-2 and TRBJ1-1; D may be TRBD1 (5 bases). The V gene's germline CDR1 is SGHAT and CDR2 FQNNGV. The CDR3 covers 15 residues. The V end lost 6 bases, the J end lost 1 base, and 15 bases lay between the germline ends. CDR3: CASSLRGLRNTEAFF. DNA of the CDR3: TGTGCCAGCAGTCTGCGGGGCCTTAGGAACACTGAAGCTTTCTTT.

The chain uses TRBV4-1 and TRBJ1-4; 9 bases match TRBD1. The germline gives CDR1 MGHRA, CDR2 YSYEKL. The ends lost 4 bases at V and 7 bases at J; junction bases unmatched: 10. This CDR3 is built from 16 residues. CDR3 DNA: TGCGCCAGCAGCCTCGCCGGGACAGGGTCTAGTGAAAAACTGTTTTTT. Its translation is CASSLAGTGSSEKLFF.

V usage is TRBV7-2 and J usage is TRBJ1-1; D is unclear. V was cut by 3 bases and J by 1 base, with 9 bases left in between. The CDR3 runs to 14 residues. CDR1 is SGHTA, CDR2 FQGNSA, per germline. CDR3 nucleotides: TGTGCCAGCAGCTTTATAACAGCGAACACTGAAGCTTTCTTT. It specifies CASSFITANTEAFF.

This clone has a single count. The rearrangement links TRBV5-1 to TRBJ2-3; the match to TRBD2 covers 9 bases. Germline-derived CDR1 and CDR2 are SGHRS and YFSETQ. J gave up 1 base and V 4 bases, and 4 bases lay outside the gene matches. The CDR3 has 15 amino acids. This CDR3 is CASSPRTSGTDTQYF. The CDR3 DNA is TGCGCCAGCAGCCCCAGGACTAGCGGCACAGATACGCAGTATTTT.

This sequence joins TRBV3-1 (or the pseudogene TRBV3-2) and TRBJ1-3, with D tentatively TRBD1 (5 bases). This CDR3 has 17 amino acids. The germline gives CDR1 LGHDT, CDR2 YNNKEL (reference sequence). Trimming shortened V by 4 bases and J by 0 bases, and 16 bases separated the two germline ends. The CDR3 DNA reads TGTGCCAGCAGCCGAGACTCAGGGTTTCTCTCTGGAAACACCATATATTTT. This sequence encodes CASSRDSGFLSGNTIYF.

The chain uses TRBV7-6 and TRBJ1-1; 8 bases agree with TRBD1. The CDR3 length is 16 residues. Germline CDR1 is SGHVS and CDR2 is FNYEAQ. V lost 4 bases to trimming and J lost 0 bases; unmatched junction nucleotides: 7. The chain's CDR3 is CASSSQGAGMNTEAFF. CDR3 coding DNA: TGTGCCAGCAGCTCGCAGGGGGCGGGGATGAACACTGAAGCTTTCTTT.

Here the CDR3 reads CASRGTEGYGYTF. The CDR3 region has the DNA TGTGCCAGCAGGGGGACAGAGGGGTATGGCTACACCTTC. This sequence joins TRBV27 and TRBJ1-2, with 7 bases aligning to TRBD1. CDR1 is MNHEY and CDR2 is SMNVEV in the germline V gene (reference sequence). CDR3 length: 13 residues. V trimming: 6 bases; J trimming: 5 bases; junction bases outside the gene matches: 6.

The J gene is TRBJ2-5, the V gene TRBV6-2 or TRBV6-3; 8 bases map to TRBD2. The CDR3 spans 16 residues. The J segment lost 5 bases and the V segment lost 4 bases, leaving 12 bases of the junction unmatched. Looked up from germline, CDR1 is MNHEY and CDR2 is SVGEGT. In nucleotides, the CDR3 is TGTGCCAGCAGTTGGTCCGGGAGGGCCGGAGCGGAGACCCAGTACTTC. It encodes CASSWSGRAGAETQYF.

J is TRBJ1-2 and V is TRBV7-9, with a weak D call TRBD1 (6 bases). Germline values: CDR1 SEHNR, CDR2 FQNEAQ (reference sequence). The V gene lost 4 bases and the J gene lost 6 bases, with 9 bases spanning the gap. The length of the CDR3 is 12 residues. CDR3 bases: TGTGCCAGCAGCTCCTACAGGGATGGCTACACCTTC. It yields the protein CASSSYRDGYTF.

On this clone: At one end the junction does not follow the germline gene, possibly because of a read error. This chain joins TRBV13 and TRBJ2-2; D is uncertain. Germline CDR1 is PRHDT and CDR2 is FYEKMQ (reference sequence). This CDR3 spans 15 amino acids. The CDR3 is CASSLGFQSGGELFF. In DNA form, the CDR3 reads TGTGCCAGCAGTTTAGGGTTCCAATCGGGCGGGGAGCTGTTTTTT.

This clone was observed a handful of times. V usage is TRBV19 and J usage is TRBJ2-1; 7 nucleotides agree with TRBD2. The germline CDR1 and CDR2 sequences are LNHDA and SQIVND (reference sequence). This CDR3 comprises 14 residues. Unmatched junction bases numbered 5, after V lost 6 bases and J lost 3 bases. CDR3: CASRVLAHYNEQFF. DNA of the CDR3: TGTGCCAGTAGGGTACTAGCGCACTACAATGAGCAGTTCTTC. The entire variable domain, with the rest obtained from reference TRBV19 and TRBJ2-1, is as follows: DGGITQSPKYLFRKEGQNVTLSCEQNLNHDAMYWYRQDPGQGLRLIYYSQIVNDFQKGDIAEGYSVSREKKESFPLTVTSAQKNPTAFYLCASRVLAHYNEQFFGPGTRLTVL.

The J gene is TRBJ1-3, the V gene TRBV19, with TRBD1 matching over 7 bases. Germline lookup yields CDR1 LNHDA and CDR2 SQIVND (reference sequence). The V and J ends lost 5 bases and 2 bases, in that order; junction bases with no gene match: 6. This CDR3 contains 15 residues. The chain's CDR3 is CASSEHRGAGNTIYF. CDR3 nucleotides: TGTGCCAGTAGTGAGCACAGGGGCGCTGGAAACACCATATATTTT. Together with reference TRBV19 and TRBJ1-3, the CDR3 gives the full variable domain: DGGITQSPKYLFRKEGQNVTLSCEQNLNHDAMYWYRQDPGQGLRLIYYSQIVNDFQKGDIAEGYSVSREKKESFPLTVTSAQKNPTAFYLCASSEHRGAGNTIYFGEGSWLTVV.

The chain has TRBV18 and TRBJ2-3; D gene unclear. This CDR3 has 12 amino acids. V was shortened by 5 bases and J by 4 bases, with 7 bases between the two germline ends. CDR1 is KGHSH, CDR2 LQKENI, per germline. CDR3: CASSGSADTQYF. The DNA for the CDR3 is TGTGCCAGCTCAGGTAGTGCAGATACGCAGTATTTT.

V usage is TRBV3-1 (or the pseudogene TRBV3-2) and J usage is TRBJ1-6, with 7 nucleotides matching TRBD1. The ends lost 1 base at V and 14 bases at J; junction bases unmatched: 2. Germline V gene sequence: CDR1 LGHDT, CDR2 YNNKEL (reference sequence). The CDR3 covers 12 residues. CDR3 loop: CASSQAQGALHF. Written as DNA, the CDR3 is TGTGCCAGCAGCCAAGCCCAGGGGGCCCTCCACTTT.

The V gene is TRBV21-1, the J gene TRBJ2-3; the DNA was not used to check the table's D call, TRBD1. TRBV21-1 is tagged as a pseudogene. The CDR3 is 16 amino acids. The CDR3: CASIVPPGQKPDTQYF. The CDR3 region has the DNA TGTGCCAGCATCGTCCCCCCGGGACAGAAACCAGATACGCAGTATTTT.

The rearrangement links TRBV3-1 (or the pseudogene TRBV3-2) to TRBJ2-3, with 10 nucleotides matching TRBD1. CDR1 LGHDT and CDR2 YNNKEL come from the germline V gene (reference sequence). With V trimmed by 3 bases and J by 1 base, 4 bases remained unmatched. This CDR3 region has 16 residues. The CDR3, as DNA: TGTGCCAGCAGCCACAGGACAGGGGGAGGCACAGATACGCAGTATTTT. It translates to CASSHRTGGGTDTQYF.

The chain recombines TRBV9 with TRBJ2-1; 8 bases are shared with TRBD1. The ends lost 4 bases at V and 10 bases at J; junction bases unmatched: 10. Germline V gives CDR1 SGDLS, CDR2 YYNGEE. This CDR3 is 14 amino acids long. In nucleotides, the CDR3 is TGTGCCAGCAGCCAGCCAGGACAGGGAACCGAGCAGTTCTTC. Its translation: CASSQPGQGTEQFF. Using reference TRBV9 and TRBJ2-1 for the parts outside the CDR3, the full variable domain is DSGVTQTPKHLITATGQRVTLRCSPRSGDLSVYWYQQSLDQGLQFLIQYYNGEERAKGNILERFSAQQFPDLHSELNLSSLELGDSALYFCASSQPGQGTEQFFGPGTRLTVL.

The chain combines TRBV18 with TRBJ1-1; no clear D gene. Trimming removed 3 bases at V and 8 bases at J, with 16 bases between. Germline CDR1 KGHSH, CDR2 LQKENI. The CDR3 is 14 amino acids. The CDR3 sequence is CASSPSSRTAEAFF. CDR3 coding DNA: TGTGCCAGCTCACCCTCTAGCCGAACAGCCGAAGCTTTCTTT.

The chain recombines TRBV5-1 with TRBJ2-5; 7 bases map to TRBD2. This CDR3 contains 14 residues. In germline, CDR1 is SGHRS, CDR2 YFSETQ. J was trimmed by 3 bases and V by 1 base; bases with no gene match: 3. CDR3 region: CASSLMLAEETQYF. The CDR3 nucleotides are TGCGCCAGCAGCTTGATGCTAGCGGAAGAGACCCAGTACTTC.

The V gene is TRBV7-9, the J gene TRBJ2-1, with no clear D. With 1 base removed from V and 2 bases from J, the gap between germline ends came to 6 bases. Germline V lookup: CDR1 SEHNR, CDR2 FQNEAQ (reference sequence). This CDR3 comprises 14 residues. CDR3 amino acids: CASSLGGTYNEQFF. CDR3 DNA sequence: TGTGCCAGCAGCTTAGGCGGCACCTACAATGAGCAGTTCTTC.

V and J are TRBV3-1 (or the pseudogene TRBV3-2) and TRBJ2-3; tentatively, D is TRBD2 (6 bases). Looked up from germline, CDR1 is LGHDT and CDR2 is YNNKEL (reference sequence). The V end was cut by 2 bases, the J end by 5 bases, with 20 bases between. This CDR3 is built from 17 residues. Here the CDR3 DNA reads TGTGCCAGCAGCCAAAGGGGCGAGTCGGGACTTCTAGATACGCAGTATTTT. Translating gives CASSQRGESGLLDTQYF.

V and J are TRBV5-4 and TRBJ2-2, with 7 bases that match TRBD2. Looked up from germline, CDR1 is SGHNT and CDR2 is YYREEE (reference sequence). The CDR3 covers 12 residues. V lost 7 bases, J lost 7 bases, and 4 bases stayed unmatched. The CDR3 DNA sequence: TGTGCCAGCTCACCGGGGGGCGGGGAGCTGTTTTTT. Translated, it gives CASSPGGGELFF.

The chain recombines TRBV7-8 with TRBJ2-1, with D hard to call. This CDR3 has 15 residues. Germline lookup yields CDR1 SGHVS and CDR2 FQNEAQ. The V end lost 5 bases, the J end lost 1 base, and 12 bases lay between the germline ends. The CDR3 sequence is CASSKERVSYNEQFF. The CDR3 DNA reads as TGTGCCAGCAGCAAAGAGCGAGTATCCTACAATGAGCAGTTCTTC.